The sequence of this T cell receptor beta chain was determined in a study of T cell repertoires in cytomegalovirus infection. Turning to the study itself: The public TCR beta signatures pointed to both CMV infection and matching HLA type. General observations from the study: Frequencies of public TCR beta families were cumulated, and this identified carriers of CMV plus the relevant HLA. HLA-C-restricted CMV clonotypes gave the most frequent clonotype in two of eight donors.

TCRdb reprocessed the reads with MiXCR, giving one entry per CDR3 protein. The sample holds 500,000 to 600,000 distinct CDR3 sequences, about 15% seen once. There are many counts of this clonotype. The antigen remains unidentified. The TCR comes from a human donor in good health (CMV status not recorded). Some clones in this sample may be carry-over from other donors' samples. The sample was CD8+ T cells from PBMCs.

In DNA form, the CDR3 reads TGCGCCAGCAATCAAAGAAAATTAAGGGCTGGAAACACCATATATTTT. Protein product: CASNQRKLRAGNTIYF. The chain couples TRBV10-2 to TRBJ1-3, with D unresolved. The CDR3 sequence is 16 residues long. Per the germline V gene, CDR1 is WSHSY and CDR2 is SAAADI. The V end lost 7 bases, the J end lost 2 bases, and 18 bases lay between the germline ends.